The 15 T cell receptor beta chains presented below share a single source sample, sequenced in a study of regulatory T cells in long-lasting Graves disease. Time point: newly diagnosed GD, antithyroid drugs for less than 3 months. There was RNA extracted from PBMCs, and the TCR library was made from it. Arm-PCR of CDR3 regions and iRepertoire HTBI primers were used to build TCR beta libraries. One entry per CDR3 protein results from TCRdb running MiXCR on the multiplex PCR reads. The data show hundreds of thousands of distinct CDR3 sequences, roughly 15% seen once. These sequences were also reported in another study, on T cells in Graves' hyperthyroidism and ophthalmopathy.

The sequencing here drew on peripheral blood mononuclear cells (PBMCs), taken at new diagnosis, from a patient treated with antithyroid drugs. The receptors were sampled from a woman between 25 and 40 years old with Graves disease.

The J gene is TRBJ2-3, the V gene TRBV12-3 or TRBV12-4; TRBD1 might be the D (6 bases). Deletions cut 5 bases from V and 0 bases from J, with 21 bases between. The CDR3 loop spans 18 amino acids. The chain's CDR3 is CASSPFGWGTSSTDTQYF. CDR3 DNA sequence: TGTGCCAGCAGTCCTTTCGGTTGGGGGACAAGTAGCACAGATACGCAGTATTTT.

This clonotype was seen many times. The rearrangement uses TRBV11-2 and TRBJ2-3; 11 nucleotides agree with TRBD2. The V gene's germline CDR1 is SGHAT and CDR2 FQNNGV. The CDR3 runs 16 residues. V lost 5 bases to trimming and J lost 2 bases; unmatched junction nucleotides: 6. CDR3 protein: CASSHPSGGFTDTQYF. The CDR3 bases are TGTGCCAGCAGCCACCCTAGCGGGGGGTTCACAGATACGCAGTATTTT.

This clonotype was observed at least ten times. The chain uses TRBV28 and TRBJ1-2; 9 nucleotides align to TRBD1. CDR1 is MDHEN, CDR2 SYDVKM, per germline. V gave up 8 bases and J gave up 4 bases; unmatched junction bases: 2. There are 12 residues in the CDR3. This CDR3 is CASGGQGYGYTF. The CDR3 DNA sequence: TGTGCCAGCGGGGGACAGGGCTATGGCTACACCTTC.

This clonotype was counted a few times. The J gene is TRBJ2-3, the V gene TRBV15; D is possibly TRBD2 (5 bases). Deletions cut 1 base from V and 1 base from J, with 18 bases between. CDR3 size: 18 residues. The germline gives CDR1 LNHNV, CDR2 YYDKDF (reference sequence). In DNA, the CDR3 is TGTGCCACCAGCAGAGGAGGCTACCACGGAGCGGGCACAGATACGCAGTATTTT. This codes for CATSRGGYHGAGTDTQYF.

This clonotype showed up many times. The chain links TRBV12-3 or TRBV12-4 to TRBJ2-3; 13 nucleotides match TRBD2. J lost 5 bases, V lost 5 bases, and 16 bases had no gene match. The CDR3 runs to 19 residues. The CDR3 is CASSPGPRTSGRREDTQYF. The CDR3 DNA reads as TGTGCCAGCAGTCCAGGACCGAGGACTAGCGGGAGAAGGGAAGATACGCAGTATTTT.

The chain recombines TRBV27 with TRBJ2-5; 13 nucleotides align to TRBD2. The CDR3 runs 19 residues. The V and J ends lost 6 bases and 2 bases, in that order; junction bases with no gene match: 15. Germline V lookup: CDR1 MNHEY, CDR2 SMNVEV (reference sequence). CDR3 sequence (DNA): TGTGCCAGCAGCCTAGGGACTAGCGGGAATCCGGGCGGACAAGAGACCCAGTACTTC. Its protein is CASSLGTSGNPGGQETQYF.

The rearrangement links TRBV7-2 to TRBJ2-7; the D is unclear. Between the trimmed V and J ends, which lost 5 bases and 3 bases, there was a span of 11 bases. The CDR3 consists of 13 residues. CDR1 and CDR2 (germline): SGHTA, FQGNSA. DNA for the CDR3: TGTGCCAGCAGCAAAAAAGAAGGCTACGAGCAGTACTTC. Its protein product is CASSKKEGYEQYF.

This clonotype was seen only a few times. The V call is TRBV18, the J call TRBJ1-4; D ambiguous. The CDR3 is 13 amino acids. The V end lost 2 bases, the J end lost 8 bases, and 9 bases lay between the germline ends. Germline CDR1 reads KGHSH; CDR2 reads LQKENI. The CDR3 DNA reads as TGTGCCAGCTCACCAGGGTGGAACGAAAAACTGTTTTTT. Protein product: CASSPGWNEKLFF.

With regard to this clonotype: At one boundary the junction diverges from the germline segment, which might be a read error. This chain links TRBV5-1 with TRBJ2-7; the match to TRBD1 covers 8 bases. Germline V gene data show CDR1 as SGHRS and CDR2 as YFSETQ. CDR3 length equals 15 residues. The CDR3 nucleotides are TGTGCCAGCAGCCCAACCGGGACAGGAGCCTACGAGCAGTACTTC. Residues: CASSPTGTGAYEQYF.

In this sample, this clonotype turned up a few times. The chain recombines TRBV7-9 with TRBJ2-1, with 11 bases fitting TRBD2. Germline-derived CDR1 and CDR2 are SEHNR and FQNEAQ (reference sequence). The CDR3 spans 17 residues. With 4 bases clipped from V and 4 bases from J, the junction kept 9 bases outside the gene matches. CDR3 coding DNA: TGTGCCAGCAGCTCGACGGGACTAGCGGTCCGATACAATGAGCAGTTCTTC. It specifies CASSSTGLAVRYNEQFF.

This clonotype was seen a few times. The chain uses TRBV30 and TRBJ2-5; the D gene is possibly TRBD2 (7 bases). This CDR3 spans 17 amino acids. V lost 3 bases and J lost 4, with 24 bases in between. Per germline, CDR1 GTSNPN and CDR2 SVGIG (reference sequence). As DNA, the CDR3 is TGTGCCTGGAGGTCTCGGGGGGCTAGCTATCGGCGAGAGACCCAGTACTTC. It encodes CAWRSRGASYRRETQYF.

CDR3 coding DNA: TGTGCCACCAGTGACTCAAACAGGGTGCGGAACACCGGGGAGCTGTTTTTT. It yields the protein CATSDSNRVRNTGELFF. This sequence joins TRBV24-1 and TRBJ2-2, with D possibly matching TRBD1 (6 bases). This CDR3 spans 17 amino acids. The germline CDR1 and CDR2 sequences are KGHDR and SFDVKD. V shed 4 bases and J shed 1 base, with 15 bases lying between them.

This clonotype occurred many times. The chain uses TRBV2 and TRBJ1-1; possibly TRBD1 for D (5 bases). V lost 8 bases, J lost 9 bases, and 16 bases lay in between. Germline CDR1 is SNHLY and CDR2 is FYNNEI. The CDR3 spans 12 residues. The CDR3 region has the DNA TGTGCCAGCGGATATTGGGAGGGGCAAGCTTTCTTT. It encodes CASGYWEGQAFF.

A few counts support this clonotype. This chain joins TRBV11-2 and TRBJ2-1, with a possible D match to TRBD2 (6 bases). Germline values: CDR1 SGHAT, CDR2 FQNNGV. The germline V and J ends were trimmed by 1 base and 6 bases, with 10 bases remaining between them. The CDR3 is made up of 14 amino acids. The DNA of the CDR3 is TGTGCCAGCAGCTTAGTTCGGGAGAGCAATGAGCAGTTCTTC. Encoded protein: CASSLVRESNEQFF.

This clonotype was counted only a few times. The V and J genes are TRBV20-1 and TRBJ2-1, with 9 nucleotides matching TRBD2. TRBJ2-5 matches the DNA end more closely, so the J call is doubtful. The length of the CDR3 is 18 residues. CDR1 DFQATT and CDR2 SNEGSKA come from the germline V gene (reference sequence). Here the CDR3 DNA reads TGCAGTGCTAGATGGGGTGCTGGTAGGTTAGCGGGAGAAGAGACCCAGTACTTC. Amino acids: CSARWGAGRLAGEETQYF.